This note documents a single TCR beta chain sequence. This sample is part of a study of blood T cell repertoires in COVID-19. Generated by immunoSEQ multiplex PCR, the TCRdb table keeps only in-frame clones and is missing some. The repertoire holds approximately 270,000 clones, with approximately 90% as singletons. Germline V gene lookup returns CDR1 MGHRA and CDR2 YSYEKL. Between the trimmed V and J ends, which lost 3 bases and 8 bases, there was a span of 25 bases. The CDR3 is 17 residues long. The receptor's source is a man between 18 and 29 years old with active or convalescent COVID-19. The chain uses TRBV4-1 and TRBJ1-2; D perhaps matches TRBD1 (5 bases). Sequenced material: peripheral blood. The CDR3 DNA is TGCGCCAGCAGCCATACGTTAGTTGACAGCTCCCGCGAGGGCTACACCTTC. Translation gives CASSHTLVDSSREGYTF.